This TCR beta chain emerged from a study of CD4 T cells in relation to SARS-CoV-2 and coronaviruses. Study outcomes and limitations: This crossreactivity analysis covered spike protein alone, no other viral proteins. Memory recall responses, not primary responses primed in culture, are what the assay detects.

To note about this clone: Antigen specificity is unknown.

CDR3 length: 15 residues. V was clipped by 4 bases and J by 4 bases, with 17 bases between them. The germline V gene has CDR1 SGHAT and CDR2 FQNNGV. Clones were read by immunoSEQ multiplex PCR, and TCRdb kept only the in-frame ones, dropping some. This sample has roughly 11,000 clones, with about 89% found just once. The TCR sequence derives from an adult with COVID-19. Material for sequencing was naive CD4+ T cells from PBMCs. Subset denoted: naive CD4+ T cells isolated by negative enrichment. The chain combines TRBV11-2 with TRBJ2-7, with TRBD1 as a possible D gene (6 bases). CDR3 sequence reads: CASSSTPAQGYEQYF. The CDR3 coding sequence is TGTGCCAGCAGCTCGACGCCCGCACAGGGATACGAGCAGTACTTC.